This T cell receptor (beta chain) appears in the sequencing data of a study of blood T cell repertoires in COVID-19. As for the study in general: Italy, Spain and the United States were the sources of the convalescent and acute COVID-19 samples. Sources were T cells, B-cell-depleted T cells, or PBMCs; the material itself was cDNA or gDNA.

This CDR3 has 15 residues. Germline loops: CDR1 SGHDT, CDR2 YYEEEE. V was clipped by 1 base and J by 0 bases, with 8 bases between them. In the source study's methods: The authors estimated nucleated cell counts from reference gene primer amplification. Data came from immunoSEQ multiplex PCR; TCRdb stores just in-frame clones and leaves some out. D and trimming were read from the DNA, whereas the V and J calls and clone size are those reported in that table. This sample has approximately 150,000 clones, with about 81% found just once. This TCR was recovered from a human donor in a cohort sampled during active COVID-19. The sample consisted of peripheral blood. V is TRBV5-6 and J is TRBJ2-1; D might be TRBD2 (5 bases). The CDR3 sequence: CASSLPTNSYNEQFF. As DNA, the CDR3 is TGTGCCAGCAGCTTGCCGACTAACTCCTACAATGAGCAGTTCTTC.